Listed here is a single TCR beta chain. Its antigen is still unknown. These data originate in a study of CD8+ T cells in alopecia areata. Background on the study: The drug, tofacitinib, lasted 6 to 18 months, followed by 6 months off drug. Broader study findings: Many expanded lesional clones persisted during tofacitinib (in both scalp and blood). The study found TCR sharing across patients less clear than in mice, possibly for HLA reasons. Especially in alopecia totalis/universalis, lesional scalp showed greater clonality than normal scalp did.

The sequencing template was cDNA reverse transcribed from extracted RNA. Measured with immunoSEQ multiplex PCR; TCRdb has only the in-frame clones, and not every one. The profile shows around 150,000 clones, about three fifths of them singletons. This CDR3 is built from 14 residues. CDR1 and CDR2 from the germline V gene are LNHDA and SQIVND (reference sequence). V dropped 8 bases and J dropped 2; count of bases not matched to a gene: 4. The treatment was: oral pan-JAK inhibitor, 5-10 mg twice daily. The sample consisted of CD4+ T cells sorted from blood, taken at week 4, from a patient treated with tofacitinib. This clonotype was sampled from a human donor with alopecia areata. The rearrangement links TRBV19 to TRBJ1-2; 11 bases align to TRBD1. In nucleotides, the CDR3 is TGTGCCAGTCGCCGGGACAGGGGGAACTATGGCTACACCTTC. Amino acid sequence: CASRRDRGNYGYTF.